Detailed here is one TCR beta chain. This clone turned up a few times. The target of this receptor is not known. No much larger clone is present one base from it, and per-base qualities are unavailable. Its CDR3 holds 13 amino acids, cysteine through phenylalanine. Only the CDR3 part of the read is kept: 39 bases, read in frame from the first base. V drops 4 bases and J drops 7 bases, leaving 14 bases in between. The germline V gene gives CDR1 as MNHGY and CDR2 as SVAAGI. Each collaborating institution followed its own protocols to collect whole blood in K2EDTA tubes. For TCRbeta analysis, collaborators shipped samples as frozen whole blood, isolated PBMCs, or DNA extracted from either of those sample types. TCRbeta CDR3 regions were amplified from genomic DNA by means of the immunoSEQ Assay, a bias-controlled multiplex PCR. In the source study's methods: Nucleated cell counts per sample were estimated from amplification of reference gene primers within the assay. To quantify the absolute abundance of each unique TCRbeta CDR3 rearrangement, sequence reads were collapsed and filtered. For each sample, productive Simpson clonality was calculated by taking the square root of Simpson's diversity index across productive rearrangements. Entries here come from immuneACCESS through TCRdb and include only in-frame sequences with V and J called. Some clones fail to appear in such tables; in the studies checked, an unresolved V gene covers under half of the shortfall, and the cause of the remainder is unknown. Clonal size and the V and J genes are those of that table, whereas D and trimming came from the DNA. The table for this sample lists around 65,000 clones; about four fifths of them were counted only once. Approximately 45% of the sample lies in the top ten.

The sample originates from a study of blood T cell repertoires in COVID-19 (dated by TCRdb to the early 2020s). At the level of the whole study: Samples covering the acute and convalescent phases of COVID-19 were provided by collaborators in the United States, Italy and Spain. The prospective study material was composed of cDNA or gDNA derived from T cells, B-cell-depleted T cells, or PBMCs. Subjects who had been exposed to COVID-19, were actively infected with it, or had recovered from it provided the deeply sampled blood TCRbeta repertoires that made up the dataset. The repertoires were made available in a free public database intended to serve as a resource for research on the immune response to SARS-CoV-2. Samples came from the ongoing ImmuneRACE study (first 160 participants) plus 1,254 subjects from 6 global collaborators. A de-identified subject ID, COVID-19 status, age in years and sex were almost always included in the sample metadata. HLA class I and class II types, where available, came from metadata supplied by the sample provider rather than from assay-based typing. General findings and caveats noted by the study authors: The quantity of clinical and demographic metadata differed by source and by participant and was supplied without curation.

This sequence uses TRBV6-9 and TRBJ2-7, with no confident D gene call. What was sequenced was peripheral blood. This TCR was recovered from a human donor in a cohort sampled during active COVID-19. The CDR3 region has the sequence CASSSEALREQYF. The nucleotides read TGTGCCAGCAGTTCAGAGGCGTTAAGGGAGCAGTACTTC.